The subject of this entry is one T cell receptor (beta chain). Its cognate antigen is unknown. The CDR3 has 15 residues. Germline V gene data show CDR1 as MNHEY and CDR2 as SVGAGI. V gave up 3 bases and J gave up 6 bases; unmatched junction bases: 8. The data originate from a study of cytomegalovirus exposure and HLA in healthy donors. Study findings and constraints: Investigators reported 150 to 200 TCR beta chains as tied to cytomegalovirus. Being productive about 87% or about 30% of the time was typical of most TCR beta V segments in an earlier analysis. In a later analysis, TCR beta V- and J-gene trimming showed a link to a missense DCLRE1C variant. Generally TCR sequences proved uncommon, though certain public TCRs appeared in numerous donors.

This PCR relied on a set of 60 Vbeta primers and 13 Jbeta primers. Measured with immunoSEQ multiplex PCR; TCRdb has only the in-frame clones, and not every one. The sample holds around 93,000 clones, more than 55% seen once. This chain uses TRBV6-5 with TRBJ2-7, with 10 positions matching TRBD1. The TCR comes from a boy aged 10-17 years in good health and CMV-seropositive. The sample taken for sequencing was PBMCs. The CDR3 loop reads CASSYLGTGVGEQYF. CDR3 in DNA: TGTGCCAGCAGTTATTTGGGGACAGGGGTGGGCGAGCAGTACTTC.